This TCR beta chain was observed in a study of naive and memory T cell subsets. Both TRBC1 and TRBC2 were covered by a beta constant-region primer of two equimolar oligonucleotides. Four rounds of PCR amplified the ligated cDNA using nested alpha and beta constant-region primers plus SP2. Each CDR3 protein gets one entry after TCRdb re-called the UMI-ligation and nested PCR reads with MiXCR. The top ten clones hold roughly 3.1% of a sample with roughly 100,000 distinct CDR3 sequences, more than 14% of them seen once. Study-wide points: Naive and memory repertoire findings lacked a ground truth for validation. Possibly reflecting memory cells re-expressing CD45RA, a few larger clonotypes occurred in naive repertoires, especially CD8. The power law exponent of TCR abundance differed between naive and memory cells.

Trimming cost V 4 bases and J 4 bases, with 15 bases left between them. Germline lookup yields CDR1 LGHNT and CDR2 FRNRAP. The CDR3 covers 15 residues. As to this clonotype: Its specificity is not known.

Overnight CMV lysate stimulation of fresh PBMCs defined donor CMV status by CD4+ IFNgamma. Cells stained for CD3, CD4, CD8, CD45RA, CD27 and viability were sorted into four CD45RA/CD27 subsets. This clonotype was sampled from a human donor in good health. The specimen was naive CD8+ T cells from blood. V gene TRBV12-5 combines with J gene TRBJ2-3; TRBD1 is a possible D gene (5 bases). The CDR3, as DNA: TGTGCTAGTGGTTCCCCCTTGCAGACAGCAGATACGCAGTATTTT. It encodes CASGSPLQTADTQYF. Variable domain in full (rest from reference TRBV12-5 and TRBJ2-3): DARVTQTPRHKVTEMGQEVTMRCQPILGHNTVFWYRQTMMQGLELLAYFRNRAPLDDSGMPKDRFSAEMPDATLATLKIQPSEPRDSAVYFCASGSPLQTADTQYFGPGTRLTVL.